What follows describes a single TCR beta chain. No antigen is known for it. The CDR3 extends over 16 amino acids. Germline CDR1 is LNHDA and CDR2 is SQIVND (reference sequence). V shed 6 bases, J shed 2 bases, and the junction held 11 bases outside the gene matches. Method: immunoSEQ multiplex PCR; TCRdb's copy keeps in-frame clones and lacks some. The data hold around 130,000 clones, with around four fifths observed a single time. The sample is drawn from a study of cytotoxic CD8 clonotypes in ibrutinib-treated CLL. The study's findings and limits: Clonality, elevated at ibrutinib response, dropped back toward baseline at progression.

The sequencing used PBMCs, collected after 24 months of ibrutinib treatment. The chain has TRBV19 and TRBJ2-3; 7 bases agree with TRBD2. The clonotype comes from a human donor with chronic lymphocytic leukemia. CDR3 coding DNA: TGTGCCAGTAGCAGGATAGGACTAGTCCCCACAGATACGCAGTATTTT. It specifies CASSRIGLVPTDTQYF.